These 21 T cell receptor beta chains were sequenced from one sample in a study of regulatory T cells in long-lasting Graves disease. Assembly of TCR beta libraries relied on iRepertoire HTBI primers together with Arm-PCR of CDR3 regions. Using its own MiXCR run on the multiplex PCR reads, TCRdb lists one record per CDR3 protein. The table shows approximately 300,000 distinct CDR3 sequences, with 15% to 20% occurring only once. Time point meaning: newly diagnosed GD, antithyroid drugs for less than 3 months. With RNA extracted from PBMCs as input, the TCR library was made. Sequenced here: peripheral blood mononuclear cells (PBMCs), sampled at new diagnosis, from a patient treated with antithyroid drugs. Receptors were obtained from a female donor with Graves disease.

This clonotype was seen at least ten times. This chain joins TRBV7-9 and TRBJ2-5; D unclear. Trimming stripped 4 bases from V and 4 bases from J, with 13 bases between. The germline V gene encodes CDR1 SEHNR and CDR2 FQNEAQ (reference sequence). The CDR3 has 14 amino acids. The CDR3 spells CASSSTETGETQYF. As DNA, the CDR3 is TGTGCCAGCAGCTCGACTGAAACGGGAGAGACCCAGTACTTC.

The CDR3 DNA sequence: TGTGCCAGCAGAGGACAGGGAAGGCTTCGAACTGAAGCTTTCTTT. Amino acid sequence: CASRGQGRLRTEAFF. The V gene is TRBV28, the J gene TRBJ1-1; 8 nucleotides align to TRBD1. This CDR3 has 15 residues. CDR1 and CDR2 from the germline V gene are MDHEN and SYDVKM. Trimming at V came to 6 bases and at J to 5 bases, leaving 11 bases not matched to a gene.

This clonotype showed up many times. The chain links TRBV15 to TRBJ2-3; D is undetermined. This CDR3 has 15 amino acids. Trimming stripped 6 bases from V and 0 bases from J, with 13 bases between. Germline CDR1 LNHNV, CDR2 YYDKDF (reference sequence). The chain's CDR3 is CATSLGTPSTDTQYF. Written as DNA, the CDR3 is TGTGCCACCAGTCTAGGCACCCCTAGCACAGATACGCAGTATTTT.

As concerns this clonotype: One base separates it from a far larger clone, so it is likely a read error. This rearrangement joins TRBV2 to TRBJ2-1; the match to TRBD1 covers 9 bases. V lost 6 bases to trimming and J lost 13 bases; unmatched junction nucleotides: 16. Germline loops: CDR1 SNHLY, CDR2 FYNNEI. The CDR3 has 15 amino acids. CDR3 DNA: TGTGCCAGCAGCGAGTGGGACAGGGACGGTGAGACCCAGTTCTTC. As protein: CASSEWDRDGETQFF.

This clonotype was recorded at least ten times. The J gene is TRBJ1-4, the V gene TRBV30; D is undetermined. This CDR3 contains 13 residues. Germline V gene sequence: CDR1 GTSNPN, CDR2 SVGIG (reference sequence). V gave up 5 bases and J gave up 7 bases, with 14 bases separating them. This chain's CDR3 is CAWVAPASEKLFF. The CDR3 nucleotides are TGTGCCTGGGTCGCCCCAGCGAGTGAAAAACTGTTTTTT.

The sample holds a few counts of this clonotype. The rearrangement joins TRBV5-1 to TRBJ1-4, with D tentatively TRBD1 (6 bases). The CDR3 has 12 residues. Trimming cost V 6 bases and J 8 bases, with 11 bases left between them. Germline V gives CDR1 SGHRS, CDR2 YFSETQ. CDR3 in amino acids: CASKAGAEKLFF. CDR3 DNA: TGCGCCAGCAAGGCGGGGGCCGAAAAACTGTTTTTT.

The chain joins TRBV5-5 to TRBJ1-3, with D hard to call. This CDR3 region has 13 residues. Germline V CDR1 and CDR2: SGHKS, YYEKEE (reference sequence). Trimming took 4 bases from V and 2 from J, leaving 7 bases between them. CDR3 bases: TGTGCCAGCAGCATATCGACTGGAAACACCATATATTTT. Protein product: CASSISTGNTIYF.

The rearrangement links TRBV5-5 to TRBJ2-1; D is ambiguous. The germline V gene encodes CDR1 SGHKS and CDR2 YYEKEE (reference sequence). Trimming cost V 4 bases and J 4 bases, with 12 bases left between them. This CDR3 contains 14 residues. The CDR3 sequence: CASSLRHTYNEQFF. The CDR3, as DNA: TGTGCCAGCAGCCTCCGGCACACGTACAATGAGCAGTTCTTC.

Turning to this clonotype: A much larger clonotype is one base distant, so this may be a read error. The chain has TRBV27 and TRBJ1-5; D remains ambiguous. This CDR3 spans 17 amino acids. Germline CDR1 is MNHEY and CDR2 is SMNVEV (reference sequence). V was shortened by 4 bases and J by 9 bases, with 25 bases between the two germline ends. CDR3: CASSSHGGNLHDRPQHF. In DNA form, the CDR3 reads TGTGCCAGCAGTTCCCATGGAGGGAATTTGCATGATCGGCCCCAGCATTTT.

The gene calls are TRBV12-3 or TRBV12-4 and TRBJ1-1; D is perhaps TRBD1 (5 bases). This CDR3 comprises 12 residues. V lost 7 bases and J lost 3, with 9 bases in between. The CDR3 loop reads CASTPGYTEAFF. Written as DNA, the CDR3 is TGTGCCAGCACCCCAGGGTACACTGAAGCTTTCTTT.

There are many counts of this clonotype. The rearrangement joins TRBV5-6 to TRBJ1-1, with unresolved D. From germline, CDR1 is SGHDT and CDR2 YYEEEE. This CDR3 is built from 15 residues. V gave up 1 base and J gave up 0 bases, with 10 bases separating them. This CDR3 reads CASSLSPSMNTEAFF. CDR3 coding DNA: TGTGCCAGCAGCTTGTCGCCCAGCATGAACACTGAAGCTTTCTTT.

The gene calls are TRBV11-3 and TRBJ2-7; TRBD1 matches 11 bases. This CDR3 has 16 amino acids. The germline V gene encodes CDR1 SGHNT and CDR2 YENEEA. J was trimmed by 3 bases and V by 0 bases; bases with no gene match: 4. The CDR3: CASSLDSGQGDYEQYF. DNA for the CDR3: TGTGCCAGCAGCTTAGATTCGGGACAGGGGGACTACGAGCAGTACTTC.

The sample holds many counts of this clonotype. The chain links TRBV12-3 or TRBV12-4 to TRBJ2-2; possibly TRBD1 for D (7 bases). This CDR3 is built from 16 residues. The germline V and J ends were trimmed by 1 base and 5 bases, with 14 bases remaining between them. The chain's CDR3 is CASSLGAGGRTGELFF. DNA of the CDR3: TGTGCCAGCAGTTTAGGCGCAGGGGGGAGAACCGGGGAGCTGTTTTTT.

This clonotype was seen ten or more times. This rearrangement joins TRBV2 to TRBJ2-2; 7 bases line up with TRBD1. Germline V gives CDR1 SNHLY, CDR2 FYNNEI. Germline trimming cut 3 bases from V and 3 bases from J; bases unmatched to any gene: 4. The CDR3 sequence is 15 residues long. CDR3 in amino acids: CASSEGQRHTGELFF. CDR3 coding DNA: TGTGCCAGCAGTGAGGGACAGCGGCACACCGGGGAGCTGTTTTTT.

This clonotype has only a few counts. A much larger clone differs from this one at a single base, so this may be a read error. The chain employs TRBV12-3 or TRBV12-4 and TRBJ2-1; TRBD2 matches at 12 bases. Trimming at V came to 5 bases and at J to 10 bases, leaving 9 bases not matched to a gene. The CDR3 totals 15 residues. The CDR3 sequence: CASSKGLAGSYEQFF. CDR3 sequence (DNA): TGTGCCAGCAGTAAGGGACTAGCGGGCTCCTACGAGCAGTTCTTC.

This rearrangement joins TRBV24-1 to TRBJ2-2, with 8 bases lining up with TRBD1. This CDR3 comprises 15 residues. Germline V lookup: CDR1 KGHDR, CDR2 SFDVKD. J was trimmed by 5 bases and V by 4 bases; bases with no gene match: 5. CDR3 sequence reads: CATSDRTGITGELFF. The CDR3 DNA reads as TGTGCCACCAGTGACCGGACAGGGATAACCGGGGAGCTGTTTTTT.

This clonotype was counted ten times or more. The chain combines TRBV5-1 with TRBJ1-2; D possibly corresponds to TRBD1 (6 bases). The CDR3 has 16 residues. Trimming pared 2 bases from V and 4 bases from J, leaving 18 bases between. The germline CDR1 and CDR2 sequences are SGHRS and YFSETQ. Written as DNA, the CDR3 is TGCGCCAGCAGCTTTGCCCGACTATCGGGGGCCTATGGCTACACCTTC. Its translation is CASSFARLSGAYGYTF.

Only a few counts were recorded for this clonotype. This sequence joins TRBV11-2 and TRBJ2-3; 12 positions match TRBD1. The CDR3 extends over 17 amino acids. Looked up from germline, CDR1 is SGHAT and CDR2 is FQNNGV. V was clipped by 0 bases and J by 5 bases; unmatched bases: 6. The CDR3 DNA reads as TGTGCCAGCAGCTTAGATTCGGGACAGGGGGCAGAAGATACGCAGTATTTT. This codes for CASSLDSGQGAEDTQYF.

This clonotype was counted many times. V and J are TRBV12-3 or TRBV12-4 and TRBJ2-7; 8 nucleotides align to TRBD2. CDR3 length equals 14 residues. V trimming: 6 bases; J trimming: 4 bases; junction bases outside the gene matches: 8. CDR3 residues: CASSRSGSKYEQYF. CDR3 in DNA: TGTGCCAGCAGCCGAAGCGGGAGCAAGTACGAGCAGTACTTC.

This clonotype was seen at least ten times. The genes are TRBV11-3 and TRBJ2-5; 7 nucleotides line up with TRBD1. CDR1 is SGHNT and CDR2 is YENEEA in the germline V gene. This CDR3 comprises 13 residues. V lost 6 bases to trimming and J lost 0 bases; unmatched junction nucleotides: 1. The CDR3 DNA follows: TGTGCCAGCAGAGGGACAGACCAAGAGACCCAGTACTTC. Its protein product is CASRGTDQETQYF.

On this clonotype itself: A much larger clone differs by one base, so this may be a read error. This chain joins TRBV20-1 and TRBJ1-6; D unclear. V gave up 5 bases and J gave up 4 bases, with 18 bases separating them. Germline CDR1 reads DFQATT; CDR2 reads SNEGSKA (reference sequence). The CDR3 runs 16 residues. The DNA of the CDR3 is TGCAGTGCTTCGAGAACCGAGACTGGGTATAATTCACCCCTCCACTTT. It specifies CSASRTETGYNSPLHF.